This TCR beta chain is from a study of T cell changes during pregnancy in multiple sclerosis. The germline V gene has CDR1 MDHEN and CDR2 SYDVKM. Germline trimming cut 0 bases from V and 2 bases from J; bases unmatched to any gene: 2. The CDR3 is 16 residues long. TCRdb's table, derived via immunoSEQ multiplex PCR, lists solely in-frame clones and lacks some. This table holds approximately 65,000 clones, around 97% found once. The rearrangement links TRBV28 to TRBJ1-5; TRBD1 matches at 9 bases. This receptor was taken from a female donor with multiple sclerosis, enrolled in a pregnancy study. The specimen comprised CD8+ T cells from peripheral blood mononuclear cells, sampled after pregnancy. CDR3 amino acids: CASSLWTGGGNQPQHF. DNA of the CDR3: TGTGCCAGCAGTTTATGGACAGGGGGGGGCAATCAGCCCCAGCATTTT. Full variable domain (outside the CDR3, taken from reference TRBV28 and TRBJ1-5): DVKVTQSSRYLVKRTGEKVFLECVQDMDHENMFWYRQDPGLGLRLIYFSYDVKMKEKGDIPEGYSVSREKKERFSLILESASTNQTSMYLCASSLWTGGGNQPQHFGDGTRLSIL.